This T cell receptor (beta chain) was captured in a study of cytomegalovirus exposure and HLA in healthy donors. Measured with immunoSEQ multiplex PCR; TCRdb has only the in-frame clones, and not every one. Found here are approximately 120,000 clones, about 94% of them singletons; the top ten hold over 1%. In regard to this clone: Its target is unknown.

Per germline, CDR1 MGHRA and CDR2 YSYEKL. The CDR3 is 17 residues long. Trimming removed 1 base from V and 3 bases from J, with 18 bases in between. The study's findings and limits: It was reported that the classifier diagnosed cytomegalovirus status with high specificity and sensitivity in both the original and validation cohorts.

The specimen was PBMCs. This sequence was found in a woman aged 18 to 35 in good health and CMV-seronegative. V gene TRBV4-1 combines with J gene TRBJ1-2; the D gene is possibly TRBD1 (5 bases). In DNA, the CDR3 is TGCGCCAGCAGCCAAGGGGGAGGCGGGGGTTATTACTATGGCTACACCTTC. Translated, it gives CASSQGGGGGYYYGYTF.